The present TCR beta chain was sequenced within a study of blood T cell repertoires in COVID-19. About the study: T cells, B-cell-depleted T cells, or PBMCs provided the cDNA or gDNA that served as material.

The Seattle site enrolled patients during active infection and followed them longitudinally. The CDR3 has 15 amino acids. CDR1 is SGHVS, CDR2 FQNEAQ, per germline. Trimming cost V 1 base and J 4 bases, with 12 bases left between them. Authors' processing steps: By means of reference gene primer amplification, nucleated cell counts were estimated. TCRdb's table, derived via immunoSEQ multiplex PCR, lists solely in-frame clones and lacks some. V and J calls and clone size are copied from that table; D and trimming were computed from the DNA. The sample carries around 220,000 clones, approximately 86% recorded once.

V usage is TRBV7-8 and J usage is TRBJ2-3; TRBD2 is a possible D gene (6 bases). Sequencing used peripheral blood. This sequence originates from a woman aged 45 to 65 with COVID-19, enrolled during active disease. This chain's CDR3 is CASSLGWRVPDTQYF. The CDR3 DNA sequence: TGTGCCAGCAGCTTAGGATGGAGGGTCCCAGATACGCAGTATTTT.